Reported below is one TCR beta chain. This sample is drawn from a study of blood T cell repertoires in COVID-19. The germline gives CDR1 SGHVS, CDR2 FQNEAQ. Germline trimming cut 6 bases from V and 1 base from J; bases unmatched to any gene: 2. The CDR3 runs 15 residues. Sequencing was performed with immunoSEQ multiplex PCR; in TCRdb, only in-frame clones are kept and a portion is missing. The sample includes 150,000 to 200,000 clones, 80% to 90% seen only once; the top ten take roughly 7.5%. The sequenced sample was peripheral blood. This sequence was found in a man between 35 and 55 years old who had recovered from COVID-19. The chain employs TRBV7-8 and TRBJ2-2, with 10 bases lining up with TRBD1. The DNA for the CDR3 is TGTGCCAGCAGGGACAGGGGGAGGAACACCGGGGAGCTGTTTTTT. As protein: CASRDRGRNTGELFF.